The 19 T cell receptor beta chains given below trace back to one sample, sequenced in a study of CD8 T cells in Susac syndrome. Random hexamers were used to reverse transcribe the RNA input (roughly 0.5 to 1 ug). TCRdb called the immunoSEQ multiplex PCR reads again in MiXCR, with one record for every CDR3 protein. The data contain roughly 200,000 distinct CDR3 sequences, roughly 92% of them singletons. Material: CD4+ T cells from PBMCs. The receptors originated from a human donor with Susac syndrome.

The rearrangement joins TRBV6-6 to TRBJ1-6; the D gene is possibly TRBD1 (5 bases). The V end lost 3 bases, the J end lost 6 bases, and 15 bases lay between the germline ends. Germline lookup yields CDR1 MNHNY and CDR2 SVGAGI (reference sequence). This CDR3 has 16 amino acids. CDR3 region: CASSYAPGLGNSPLHF. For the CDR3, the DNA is TGTGCCAGCAGTTATGCCCCAGGGTTGGGTAATTCACCCCTCCACTTT.

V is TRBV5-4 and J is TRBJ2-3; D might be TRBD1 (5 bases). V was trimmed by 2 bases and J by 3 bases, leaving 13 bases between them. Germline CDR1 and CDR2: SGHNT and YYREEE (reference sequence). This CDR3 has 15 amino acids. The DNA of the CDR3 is TGTGCCAGCAGCTTAGAAGGGGTATCAACAGATACGCAGTATTTT. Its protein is CASSLEGVSTDTQYF. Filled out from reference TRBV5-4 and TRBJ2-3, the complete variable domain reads ETGVTQSPTHLIKTRGQQVTLRCSSQSGHNTVSWYQQALGQGPQFIFQYYREEENGRGNFPPRFSGLQFPNYSSELNVNALELDDSALYLCASSLEGVSTDTQYFGPGTRLTVL.

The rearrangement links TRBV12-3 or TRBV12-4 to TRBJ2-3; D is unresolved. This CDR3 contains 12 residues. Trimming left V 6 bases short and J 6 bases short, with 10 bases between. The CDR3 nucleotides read TGTGCCAGCAGCCTTAGCCCCGATACGCAGTATTTT. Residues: CASSLSPDTQYF.

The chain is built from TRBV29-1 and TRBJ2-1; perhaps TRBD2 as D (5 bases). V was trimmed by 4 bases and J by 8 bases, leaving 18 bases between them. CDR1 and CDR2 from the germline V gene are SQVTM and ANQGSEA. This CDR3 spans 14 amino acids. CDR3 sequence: CSVAEAASEDEQFF. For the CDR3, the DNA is TGCAGCGTTGCCGAAGCGGCCTCCGAGGATGAGCAGTTCTTC.

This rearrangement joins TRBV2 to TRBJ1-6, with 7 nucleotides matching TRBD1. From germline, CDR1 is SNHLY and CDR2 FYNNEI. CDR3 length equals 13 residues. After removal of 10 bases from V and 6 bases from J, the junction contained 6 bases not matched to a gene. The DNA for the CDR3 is TGTGCCACCAATCAGGGGGTTAATTCACCCCTCCACTTT. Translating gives CATNQGVNSPLHF. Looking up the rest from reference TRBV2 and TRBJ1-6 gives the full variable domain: EPEVTQTPSHQVTQMGQEVILRCVPISNHLYFYWYRQILGQKVEFLVSFYNNEISEKSEIFDDQFSVERPDGSNFTLKIRSTKLEDSAMYFCATNQGVNSPLHFGNGTRLTVT.

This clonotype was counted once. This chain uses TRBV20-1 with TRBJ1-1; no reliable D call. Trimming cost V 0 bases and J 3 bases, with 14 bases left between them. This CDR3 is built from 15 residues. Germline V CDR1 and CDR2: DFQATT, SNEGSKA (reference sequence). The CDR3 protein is CSARDPVTSDTEAFF. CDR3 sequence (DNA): TGCAGTGCTAGAGACCCAGTGACGAGCGACACTGAAGCTTTCTTT.

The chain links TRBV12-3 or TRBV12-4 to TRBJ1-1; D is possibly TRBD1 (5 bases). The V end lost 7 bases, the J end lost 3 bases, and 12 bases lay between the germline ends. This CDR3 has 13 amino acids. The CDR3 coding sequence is TGTGCCAGCATGGCAGGGACCTACACTGAAGCTTTCTTT. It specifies CASMAGTYTEAFF.

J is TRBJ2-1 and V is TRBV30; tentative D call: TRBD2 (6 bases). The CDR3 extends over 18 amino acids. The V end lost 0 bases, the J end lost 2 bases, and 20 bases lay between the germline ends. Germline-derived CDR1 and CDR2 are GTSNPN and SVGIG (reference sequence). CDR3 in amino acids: CAWSVQLAFRTAYNEQFF. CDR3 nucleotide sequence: TGTGCCTGGAGTGTACAACTAGCTTTCCGTACTGCCTACAATGAGCAGTTCTTC.

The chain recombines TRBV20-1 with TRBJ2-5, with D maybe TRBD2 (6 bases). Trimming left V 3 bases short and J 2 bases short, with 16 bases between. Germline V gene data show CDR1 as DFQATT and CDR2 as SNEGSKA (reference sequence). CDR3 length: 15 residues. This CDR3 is CSARASSGPQETQYF. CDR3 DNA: TGCAGTGCTAGGGCGAGTAGCGGCCCACAAGAGACCCAGTACTTC.

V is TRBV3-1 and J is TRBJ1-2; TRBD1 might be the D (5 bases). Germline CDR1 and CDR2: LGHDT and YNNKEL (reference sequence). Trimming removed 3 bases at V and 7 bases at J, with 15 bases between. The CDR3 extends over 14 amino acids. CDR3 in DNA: TGTGCCAGCAGCCATCATTCAGGGCCTTCTGGCTACACCTTC. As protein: CASSHHSGPSGYTF.

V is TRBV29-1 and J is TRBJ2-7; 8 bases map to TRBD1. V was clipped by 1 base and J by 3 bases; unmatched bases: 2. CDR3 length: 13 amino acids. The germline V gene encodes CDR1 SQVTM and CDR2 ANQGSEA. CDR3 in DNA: TGCAGCGTTGAAGTGGACAGGGACTACGAGCAGTACTTC. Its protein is CSVEVDRDYEQYF.

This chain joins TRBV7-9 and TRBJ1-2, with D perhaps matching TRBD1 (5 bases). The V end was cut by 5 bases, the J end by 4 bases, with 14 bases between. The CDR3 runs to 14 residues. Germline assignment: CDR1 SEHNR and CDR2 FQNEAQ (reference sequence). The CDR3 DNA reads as TGTGCCAGCAGCCCCATACAGGATCCCTATGGCTACACCTTC. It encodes CASSPIQDPYGYTF. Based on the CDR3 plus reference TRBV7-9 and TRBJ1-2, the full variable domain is DTGVSQNPRHKITKRGQNVTFRCDPISEHNRLYWYRQTLGQGPEFLTYFQNEAQLEKSRLLSDRFSAERPKGSFSTLEIQRTEQGDSAMYLCASSPIQDPYGYTFGSGTRLTVV.

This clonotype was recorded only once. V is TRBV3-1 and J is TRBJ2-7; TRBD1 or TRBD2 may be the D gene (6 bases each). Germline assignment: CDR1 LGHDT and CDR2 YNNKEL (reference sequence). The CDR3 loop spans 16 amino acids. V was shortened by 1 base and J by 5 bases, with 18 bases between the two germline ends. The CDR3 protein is CASSQGWGADPNEQYF. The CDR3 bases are TGTGCCAGCAGCCAAGGATGGGGGGCAGACCCCAACGAGCAGTACTTC.

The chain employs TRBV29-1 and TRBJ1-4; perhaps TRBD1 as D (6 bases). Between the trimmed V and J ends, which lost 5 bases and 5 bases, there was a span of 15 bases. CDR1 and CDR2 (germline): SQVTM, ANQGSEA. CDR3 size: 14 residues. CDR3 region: CSVKAMGGNEKLFF. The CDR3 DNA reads TGCAGCGTTAAGGCGATGGGGGGCAATGAAAAACTGTTTTTT.

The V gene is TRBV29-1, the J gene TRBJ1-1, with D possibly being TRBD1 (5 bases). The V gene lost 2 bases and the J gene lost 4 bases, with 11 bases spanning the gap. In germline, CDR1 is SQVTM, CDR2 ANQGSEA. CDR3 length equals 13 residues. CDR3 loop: CSVETGKGTEAFF. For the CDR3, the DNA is TGCAGCGTTGAAACAGGAAAGGGCACTGAAGCTTTCTTT. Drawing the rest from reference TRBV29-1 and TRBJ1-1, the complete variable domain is SAVISQKPSRDICQRGTSLTIQCQVDSQVTMMFWYRQQPGQSLTLIATANQGSEATYESGFVIDKFPISRPNLTFSTLTVSNMSPEDSSIYLCSVETGKGTEAFFGQGTRLTVV.

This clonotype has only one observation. The CDR3 nucleotides read TGCAGTGCTAGAGACCCGGGGGGGGGTCTCGAGCAGTACTTC. This codes for CSARDPGGGLEQYF. The chain has TRBV20-1 and TRBJ2-7, with 8 bases lining up with TRBD2. J lost 6 bases, V lost 0 bases, and 7 bases had no gene match. The CDR3 covers 14 residues. Germline V gene sequence: CDR1 DFQATT, CDR2 SNEGSKA (reference sequence).

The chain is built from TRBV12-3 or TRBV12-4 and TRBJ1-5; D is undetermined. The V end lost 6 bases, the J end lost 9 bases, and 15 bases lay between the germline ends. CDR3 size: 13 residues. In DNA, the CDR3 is TGTGCCAGCAGGCTCCAAGGCAGCGGGCCCCAGCATTTT. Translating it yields CASRLQGSGPQHF.

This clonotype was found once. In nucleotides, the CDR3 is TGTGCCAGCAAAAAAGGGGGCGAAAGCTACGAGCAGTACTTC. It translates to CASKKGGESYEQYF. The chain carries TRBV12-3 or TRBV12-4 and TRBJ2-7; 7 nucleotides match TRBD1. The CDR3 has 14 amino acids. V shed 7 bases, J shed 3 bases, and the junction held 9 bases outside the gene matches.

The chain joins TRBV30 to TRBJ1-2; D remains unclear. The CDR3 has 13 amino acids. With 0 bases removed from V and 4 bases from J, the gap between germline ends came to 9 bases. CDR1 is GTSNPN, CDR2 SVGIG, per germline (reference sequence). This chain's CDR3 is CAWSVKGSYGYTF. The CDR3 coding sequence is TGTGCCTGGAGTGTAAAGGGTTCCTATGGCTACACCTTC.